The 14 T cell receptor beta chains listed next were all sequenced from one sample in a study of T cell responses to AZD1222 COVID-19 vaccine. Profiling relied on immunoSEQ multiplex PCR, and the TCRdb table lists in-frame clones only, not all of them. The data show some 130,000 clones, roughly 80% seen once. Here the sequenced sample was peripheral blood, taken on day 0 of AZD1222 vaccination. These receptors came from an adult in good health.

About this clone: This sample includes further DNA sequences coding for the same CDR3. This sequence joins TRBV9 and TRBJ1-2; D unresolved. The germline V gene has CDR1 SGDLS and CDR2 YYNGEE. Trimming stripped 3 bases from V and 2 bases from J, with 5 bases between. The CDR3 is 12 residues long. The CDR3 sequence: CASSEGNYGYTF. The CDR3 DNA follows: TGTGCCAGCAGCGAGGGAAACTATGGCTACACCTTC.

The V call is TRBV12-3 or TRBV12-4, the J call TRBJ1-5; D is undetermined. The V gene lost 6 bases and the J gene lost 2 bases, with 8 bases spanning the gap. The CDR3 is made up of 13 amino acids. The CDR3 is CASSLWGNQPQHF. The CDR3 DNA sequence: TGTGCCAGCAGCCTCTGGGGCAATCAGCCCCAGCATTTT.

The chain links TRBV30 to TRBJ1-6; D gene uncertain. This CDR3 is 13 amino acids long. CDR1 is GTSNPN, CDR2 SVGIG, per germline (reference sequence). V was shortened by 1 base and J by 5 bases, with 6 bases between the two germline ends. CDR3 loop: CAWSDLNNSPLHF. As DNA, the CDR3 is TGTGCCTGGAGTGACTTAAATAATTCACCCCTCCACTTT.

V gene TRBV4-1 combines with J gene TRBJ1-5, with D perhaps matching TRBD1 (5 bases). The CDR3 consists of 13 residues. Per germline, CDR1 MGHRA and CDR2 YSYEKL. The V end was cut by 5 bases, the J end by 6 bases, with 11 bases between. CDR3 coding DNA: TGCGCCAGCAGCGCGGGGGGTCGTCAGCCCCAGCATTTT. As protein: CASSAGGRQPQHF.

In nucleotides, the CDR3 is TGTGCCATAGGGCAGGGTCCCTCAACTAATGAAAAACTGTTTTTT. Amino acids: CAIGQGPSTNEKLFF. The chain couples TRBV7-9 to TRBJ1-4, with D possibly matching TRBD1 (5 bases). The germline V and J ends were trimmed by 10 bases and 0 bases, with 15 bases remaining between them. This CDR3 comprises 15 residues. Germline-derived CDR1 and CDR2 are SEHNR and FQNEAQ (reference sequence).

V is TRBV18 and J is TRBJ2-7, with a possible D match to TRBD1 (6 bases). V shed 3 bases and J shed 7 bases, with 19 bases lying between them. The CDR3 runs 15 residues. Germline-derived CDR1 and CDR2 are KGHSH and LQKENI. CDR3 DNA: TGTGCCAGCTCACCTACAGGGACCAGGGAAAGAGAGCAGTACTTC. It encodes CASSPTGTREREQYF.

V and J are TRBV12-1 and TRBJ2-7; the table's TRBD1 call for D was not verified on the DNA. TRBV12-1 is a pseudogene. This CDR3 comprises 15 residues. The CDR3 region is CASSPTGAVTYEQYF. As DNA, the CDR3 is TGTGCCAGCAGCCCGACAGGGGCTGTCACCTACGAGCAGTACTTC.

The V and J genes are TRBV2 and TRBJ1-2, with D possibly matching TRBD1 (6 bases). The CDR3 consists of 16 residues. V was clipped by 5 bases and J by 8 bases, with 24 bases between them. Germline V CDR1 and CDR2: SNHLY, FYNNEI. CDR3 in amino acids: CASSQSRTETSGGYTF. CDR3 DNA sequence: TGTGCCAGCAGTCAATCAAGGACAGAGACTTCGGGGGGCTACACCTTC.

The DNA of the CDR3 is TGTGCCAGCAGCTTAGCCCGAATAGCGGGGGTCTACAATGAGCAGTTCTTC. Its protein is CASSLARIAGVYNEQFF. V gene TRBV7-9 combines with J gene TRBJ2-1; TRBD2 matches at 9 bases. Germline V gives CDR1 SEHNR, CDR2 FQNEAQ (reference sequence). V shed 0 bases, J shed 3 bases, and the junction held 6 bases outside the gene matches. The CDR3 is made up of 17 amino acids.

This clone has a handful of counts. This chain uses TRBV28 with TRBJ1-1, with D unclear. V shed 6 bases and J shed 2 bases, with 13 bases lying between them. The CDR3 sequence is 14 residues long. In germline, CDR1 is MDHEN, CDR2 SYDVKM. CDR3 in amino acids: CASSTPGFNTEAFF. CDR3 DNA: TGTGCCAGCAGCACCCCCGGGTTCAACACTGAAGCTTTCTTT. Filled out from reference TRBV28 and TRBJ1-1, the complete variable domain reads DVKVTQSSRYLVKRTGEKVFLECVQDMDHENMFWYRQDPGLGLRLIYFSYDVKMKEKGDIPEGYSVSREKKERFSLILESASTNQTSMYLCASSTPGFNTEAFFGQGTRLTVV.

The chain joins TRBV7-9 to TRBJ2-1; perhaps TRBD2 as D (6 bases). The CDR3 has 13 amino acids. Trimming pared 5 bases from V and 12 bases from J, leaving 17 bases between. Looked up from germline, CDR1 is SEHNR and CDR2 is FQNEAQ (reference sequence). This CDR3 is CASSRQSVGGQFF. The DNA of the CDR3 is TGTGCCAGCAGCCGCCAATCCGTCGGGGGGCAGTTCTTC.

The J gene is TRBJ2-1, the V gene TRBV20-1, with D hard to call. Germline V gene data show CDR1 as DFQATT and CDR2 as SNEGSKA (reference sequence). The CDR3 runs 14 residues. V was clipped by 3 bases and J by 2 bases, with 11 bases between them. The CDR3 region is CSASKDHTYNEQFF. The CDR3 coding sequence is TGCAGTGCTAGTAAGGACCACACCTACAATGAGCAGTTCTTC.

The rearrangement joins TRBV5-1 to TRBJ1-2; the D gene is possibly TRBD1 (6 bases). The CDR3 runs 13 residues. V lost 6 bases and J 7 bases, leaving 16 bases between the germline ends. Germline loops: CDR1 SGHRS, CDR2 YFSETQ. For the CDR3, the DNA is TGCGCCAGCACACAGGGCGGGACTCCTGGCTACACCTTC. Protein product: CASTQGGTPGYTF. The whole variable domain, filled in from reference TRBV5-1 and TRBJ1-2, reads KAGVTQTPRYLIKTRGQQVTLSCSPISGHRSVSWYQQTPGQGLQFLFEYFSETQRNKGNFPGRFSGRQFSNSRSEMNVSTLELGDSALYLCASTQGGTPGYTFGSGTRLTVV.

The chain has TRBV5-8 and TRBJ1-2; 7 nucleotides align to TRBD1. This CDR3 is built from 14 residues. V trimming: 4 bases; J trimming: 5 bases; junction bases outside the gene matches: 8. Germline V gene lookup returns CDR1 SGHTS and CDR2 YDEGEE. The CDR3 loop is CASSPEQGWYGYTF. The CDR3 DNA is TGTGCCAGCAGCCCGGAACAGGGGTGGTATGGCTACACCTTC. The entire variable domain, with the rest obtained from reference TRBV5-8 and TRBJ1-2, is as follows: EAGVTQSPTHLIKTRGQQATLRCSPISGHTSVYWYQQALGLGLQFLLWYDEGEERNRGNFPPRFSGRQFPNYSSELNVNALELEDSALYLCASSPEQGWYGYTFGSGTRLTVV.